This TCR beta chain was identified during a study of CD8 T cells in Susac syndrome. Overall study results and limits: It was acknowledged by the study that relatively few individuals were included in its TCR sequencing and HLA analysis.

The individuals used as controls were healthy donors who had been matched for both age and sex. Purification of the CD8+ and CD4+ T cells relied on negative isolation, and TEMRA cells underwent FACS enrichment. Random hexamers were used to reverse transcribe an amount of roughly 0.5 to 1 ug RNA. Multiplex immunoSEQ PCR targeted 54 Vbeta and 13 Jbeta TCR beta segments. TCRdb re-derived calls from the immunoSEQ multiplex PCR reads in MiXCR, one entry per CDR3 protein. The sample yields some 180,000 distinct CDR3 sequences, approximately 94% seen once. As regards this clonotype: Its antigen remains unidentified.

The CDR3 runs 16 residues. CDR1 and CDR2 from the germline V gene are MNHNS and SASEGT. The V and J ends lost 5 bases and 0 bases respectively, with 14 bases between them. The receptor comes from a human donor in good health. The chain employs TRBV6-1 and TRBJ1-5, with D perhaps matching TRBD1 (5 bases). The sample comprised CD4+ T cells from PBMCs. The CDR3 sequence: CASSPGTAYSNQPQHF. CDR3 coding DNA: TGTGCCAGCAGTCCCGGGACGGCCTATAGCAATCAGCCCCAGCATTTT.